These 24 T cell receptor beta chains share one sample of origin, sequenced in a study of technical replicates of blood from a handful of donors. Libraries were prepared by immunoSEQ multiplex PCR; TCRdb keeps only in-frame clonotypes and omits some of them. The data show fewer than 110,000 clones, under 96% seen once. Sequencing input: T cells isolated from PBMCs. The receptor source for this set is a human donor in good health.

The table lists this clone with a count of one. J is TRBJ2-3 and V is TRBV7-9; D ambiguous. Germline CDR1 is SEHNR and CDR2 is FQNEAQ (reference sequence). V lost 1 base to trimming and J lost 4 bases, with 9 bases between them. This CDR3 region has 14 residues. The CDR3 protein is CASSLDPIADTQYF. The CDR3 region has the DNA TGTGCCAGCAGCTTAGACCCAATAGCAGATACGCAGTATTTT.

V and J are TRBV29-1 and TRBJ2-2; no definite D call. Between the trimmed V and J ends, which lost 5 bases and 0 bases, there was a span of 16 bases. Germline V gives CDR1 SQVTM, CDR2 ANQGSEA. The CDR3 extends over 16 amino acids. The CDR3 DNA reads as TGCAGCGTTCGTGGCTGGGCAGAAGCGAACACCGGGGAGCTGTTTTTT. Its translation: CSVRGWAEANTGELFF.

The CDR3 DNA follows: TGTGCCTGGAGTAAGCTCGAGGGCAGGTATGGCTACACCTTC. Its translation: CAWSKLEGRYGYTF. This chain uses TRBV30 with TRBJ1-2; D gene unclear. The CDR3 totals 14 residues. With 2 bases removed from V and 5 bases from J, the gap between germline ends came to 15 bases. Germline assignment: CDR1 GTSNPN and CDR2 SVGIG (reference sequence).

The chain carries TRBV9 and TRBJ1-1, with D unresolved. Germline assignment: CDR1 SGDLS and CDR2 YYNGEE. V lost 0 bases to trimming and J lost 7 bases, with 4 bases between them. The CDR3 has 11 amino acids. The CDR3 loop is CASSVGSEAFF. The CDR3 DNA follows: TGTGCCAGCAGCGTAGGGAGTGAAGCTTTCTTT.

V gene TRBV10-3 combines with J gene TRBJ1-1; 9 bases are a match to TRBD1. With 5 bases clipped from V and 1 base from J, the junction kept 2 bases outside the gene matches. Germline assignment: CDR1 ENHRY and CDR2 SYGVKD. The CDR3 length is 14 residues. For the CDR3, the DNA is TGTGCCATCAGTCTGACAGGGGGGAACACTGAAGCTTTCTTT. It specifies CAISLTGGNTEAFF.

The chain links TRBV5-4 to TRBJ2-7; 10 bases match TRBD2. The V segment lost 4 bases and the J segment 4 bases; nucleotides outside the gene matches: 5. Germline CDR1 is SGHNT and CDR2 is YYREEE (reference sequence). The CDR3 extends over 14 amino acids. The DNA for the CDR3 is TGTGCCAGCAGCACTAGCGGGGATAGGTACGAGCAGTACTTC. Translating it yields CASSTSGDRYEQYF.

The J gene is TRBJ2-5, the V gene TRBV7-9; 10 bases align to TRBD2. The CDR3 has 16 residues. Trimming cost V 5 bases and J 3 bases; bases outside gene matches: 9. Per germline, CDR1 SEHNR and CDR2 FQNEAQ (reference sequence). The CDR3 DNA reads TGTGCCAGCAGCCCGGAGCGGGAGGGCCAAGAAGAGACCCAGTACTTC. Its translation: CASSPEREGQEETQYF.

V is TRBV6-6 and J is TRBJ2-2; 8 nucleotides agree with TRBD1. The CDR3 has 14 amino acids. V dropped 4 bases and J dropped 5; count of bases not matched to a gene: 3. Germline CDR1 and CDR2: MNHNY and SVGAGI (reference sequence). CDR3 loop: CASSSTGDTGELFF. In nucleotides, the CDR3 is TGTGCCAGCAGTTCGACAGGGGATACCGGGGAGCTGTTTTTT.

The V and J genes are TRBV30 and TRBJ2-7, with 8 bases matching TRBD1. The CDR3 is made up of 14 amino acids. Germline values: CDR1 GTSNPN, CDR2 SVGIG (reference sequence). V gave up 1 base and J gave up 2 bases; unmatched junction bases: 4. The CDR3 reads CAWSDPGQAYEQYF. The CDR3 bases are TGTGCCTGGAGTGACCCGGGACAGGCCTACGAGCAGTACTTC.

In DNA form, the CDR3 reads TGTGCCAGCAGAGAGGCACTACAGGGCACCGGGGAGCTGTTTTTT. Its protein product is CASREALQGTGELFF. J is TRBJ2-2 and V is TRBV6-1; weak D call: TRBD1 (6 bases). The ends were cut back, 6 bases at V and 4 bases at J, with 15 bases in the middle. Germline V lookup: CDR1 MNHNS, CDR2 SASEGT. This CDR3 has 15 amino acids.

The chain combines TRBV25-1 with TRBJ2-2, with D tentatively TRBD1 (6 bases). Trimming removed 4 bases at V and 4 bases at J, with 19 bases between. This CDR3 comprises 17 residues. Per germline, CDR1 MGHDK and CDR2 SYGVNS. The CDR3 spells CASSAPRGYMSTGELFF. As DNA, the CDR3 is TGTGCCAGCAGTGCCCCTAGGGGGTACATGTCCACCGGGGAGCTGTTTTTT.

The V and J genes are TRBV2 and TRBJ2-7; a possible D gene is TRBD2 (6 bases). The CDR3 covers 13 residues. The germline V gene has CDR1 SNHLY and CDR2 FYNNEI. Trimming took 7 bases from V and 3 from J, leaving 13 bases between them. As DNA, the CDR3 is TGTGCCAGCACGGCAGGCGGGGACTACGAGCAGTACTTC. Residues: CASTAGGDYEQYF.

The chain combines TRBV30 with TRBJ1-5; 11 nucleotides align to TRBD1. There are 13 residues in the CDR3. Germline-derived CDR1 and CDR2 are GTSNPN and SVGIG (reference sequence). Trimming at V came to 7 bases and at J to 5 bases, leaving 4 bases not matched to a gene. The CDR3 spells CALGQGGHQPQHF. The DNA of the CDR3 is TGTGCCTTGGGACAGGGGGGTCATCAGCCCCAGCATTTT.

This rearrangement joins TRBV6-5 to TRBJ1-6; D is uncertain. Germline V lookup: CDR1 MNHEY, CDR2 SVGAGI. This CDR3 contains 14 residues. V gave up 0 bases and J gave up 11 bases, with 11 bases separating them. The CDR3: CASSYSNSDTPLHF. The CDR3 DNA sequence: TGTGCCAGCAGTTACTCGAACTCTGACACACCCCTCCACTTT.

CDR3: CASSVTAMNTEAFF. CDR3 nucleotide sequence: TGTGCCAGCAGCGTGACAGCCATGAACACTGAAGCTTTCTTT. The J gene is TRBJ1-1, the V gene TRBV9; D is possibly TRBD1 (5 bases). The V and J ends lost 2 bases and 0 bases respectively, with 8 bases between them. CDR3 size: 14 residues. CDR1 SGDLS and CDR2 YYNGEE come from the germline V gene.

This clone was seen a single time. The chain recombines TRBV30 with TRBJ1-6, with D unclear. Trimming took off 5 bases at V and 9 bases at J, with 20 bases between the two ends. Germline CDR1 is GTSNPN and CDR2 is SVGIG (reference sequence). The CDR3 has 15 amino acids. DNA of the CDR3: TGTGCCTGGTCAAGCGGGATTTTGGCAATTTCACCCCTCCACTTT. It yields the protein CAWSSGILAISPLHF.

This chain uses TRBV25-1 with TRBJ2-7; 10 nucleotides match TRBD1. Trimming took 4 bases from V and 7 from J; bases not matched to a gene: 7. The CDR3 is made up of 14 amino acids. Germline loops: CDR1 MGHDK, CDR2 SYGVNS. The CDR3 spells CASSAGTGAREQYF. The CDR3 DNA is TGTGCCAGCAGTGCGGGGACAGGGGCCAGGGAGCAGTACTTC.

The chain has TRBV19 and TRBJ1-3; D is unclear. CDR1 and CDR2 from the germline V gene are LNHDA and SQIVND (reference sequence). CDR3 length: 14 residues. The germline V and J ends were trimmed by 6 bases and 1 base, with 10 bases remaining between them. CDR3 sequence reads: CASRRATSGNTIYF. CDR3 sequence (DNA): TGTGCCAGTAGACGAGCTACTTCTGGAAACACCATATATTTT.

V and J are TRBV28 and TRBJ1-5; possibly TRBD1 for D (5 bases). The CDR3 has 16 amino acids. Germline CDR1 and CDR2: MDHEN and SYDVKM. V lost 7 bases and J lost 0, with 16 bases in between. The CDR3 here is CASTASGAYSNQPQHF. The CDR3 DNA follows: TGTGCCAGCACCGCAAGCGGGGCCTATAGCAATCAGCCCCAGCATTTT.

The chain combines TRBV5-4 with TRBJ1-1, with 9 bases matching TRBD1. The CDR3 covers 15 residues. Trimming cost V 4 bases and J 3 bases; bases outside gene matches: 7. The germline gives CDR1 SGHNT, CDR2 YYREEE (reference sequence). CDR3 in DNA: TGTGCCAGCAGCCCGGGACAGGGAACTTACACTGAAGCTTTCTTT. Translating it yields CASSPGQGTYTEAFF.

This chain uses TRBV6-5 with TRBJ2-2, with 7 bases that match TRBD2. J lost 6 bases, V lost 6 bases, and 7 bases had no gene match. CDR1 MNHEY and CDR2 SVGAGI come from the germline V gene. The CDR3 spans 14 residues. CDR3 amino acids: CASRAGVLSGELFF. CDR3 sequence (DNA): TGTGCCAGCAGGGCGGGGGTTCTTTCCGGGGAGCTGTTTTTT.

CDR3 nucleotides: TGTGCCAGCAGCTTACTTAAACCCGGCAGGGGGGAAAACACCATATATTTT. This codes for CASSLLKPGRGENTIYF. The chain recombines TRBV7-6 with TRBJ1-3; 7 bases match TRBD1. The CDR3 totals 17 residues. Looked up from germline, CDR1 is SGHVS and CDR2 is FNYEAQ. The ends lost 2 bases at V and 6 bases at J; junction bases unmatched: 13.

The genes are TRBV5-4 and TRBJ1-1, with a tentative D call TRBD1 (6 bases). CDR1 is SGHNT, CDR2 YYREEE, per germline (reference sequence). The CDR3 totals 14 residues. The ends were cut back, 2 bases at V and 0 bases at J, with 8 bases in the middle. CDR3 amino acids: CASSLQGMNTEAFF. The CDR3 coding sequence is TGTGCCAGCAGCTTACAGGGCATGAACACTGAAGCTTTCTTT. Full variable domain (remainder filled in from reference TRBV5-4 and TRBJ1-1): ETGVTQSPTHLIKTRGQQVTLRCSSQSGHNTVSWYQQALGQGPQFIFQYYREEENGRGNFPPRFSGLQFPNYSSELNVNALELDDSALYLCASSLQGMNTEAFFGQGTRLTVV.

J is TRBJ2-5 and V is TRBV7-8; D may be TRBD2 (5 bases). The CDR3 is 14 residues long. Germline V lookup: CDR1 SGHVS, CDR2 FQNEAQ. V was shortened by 6 bases and J by 1 base, with 12 bases between the two germline ends. CDR3 sequence reads: CASRPSHGQETQYF. In nucleotides, the CDR3 is TGTGCCAGCAGACCTAGCCACGGCCAAGAGACCCAGTACTTC. Using reference TRBV7-8 and TRBJ2-5 for the parts outside the CDR3, the full variable domain is GAGVSQSPRYKVAKRGQDVALRCDPISGHVSLFWYQQALGQGPEFLTYFQNEAQLDKSGLPSDRFFAERPEGSVSTLKIQRTQQEDSAVYLCASRPSHGQETQYFGPGTRLLVL.